These 8 T cell receptor beta chains originate from one sample sequenced in a study of vaccination effects on CD4 cells after COVID-19. Prior to sequencing, the ViraFEST assay stimulated PBMC with viral peptide pools, which expanded the antigen-specific CD4+ T cells. Researchers isolated CD4+ T cells once less than twelve days of culture had elapsed. The vaccine given was either BNT162b2 or mRNA-1273, in two doses. Their antigens remain unidentified. Data came from immunoSEQ multiplex PCR; TCRdb stores just in-frame clones and leaves some out. There are about 33,000 clones in the sample; around 80% occur only once, and 1.5% lies in the top ten. The starting material was CD4+ T cells from PBMCs cultured with HCoV-NL63 spike peptides, obtained after COVID-19 vaccination. The receptors shown here come from a human donor who received a COVID-19 vaccine. Some clones in this sample may be carry-over from other donors' samples.

This chain connects TRBV27 to TRBJ1-1, with D uncertain. Germline V gene data show CDR1 as MNHEY and CDR2 as SMNVEV (reference sequence). This CDR3 comprises 19 residues. The ends were cut back, 7 bases at V and 0 bases at J, with 27 bases in the middle. CDR3 nucleotides: TGTGCCAGCACATCCTCTCACGGCGCCAGGATAAGAATGAACACTGAAGCTTTCTTT. Encoded protein: CASTSSHGARIRMNTEAFF.

J is TRBJ2-2 and V is TRBV5-1; a possible D gene is TRBD1 (6 bases). Germline CDR1 reads SGHRS; CDR2 reads YFSETQ. The CDR3 is 17 residues long. Between the trimmed V and J ends, which lost 0 bases and 0 bases, there was a span of 12 bases. CDR3 sequence reads: CASSLDPQGSNTGELFF. CDR3 DNA: TGCGCCAGCAGCTTGGACCCACAGGGATCGAACACCGGGGAGCTGTTTTTT.

The chain combines TRBV11-2 with TRBJ2-1, with TRBD2 matching 14 bases. V was clipped by 4 bases and J by 8 bases; unmatched bases: 4. Germline loops: CDR1 SGHAT, CDR2 FQNNGV. This CDR3 contains 15 residues. The CDR3 DNA follows: TGTGCCAGCAGCTCGCGACTAGCGGGGGGGCATGAGCAGTTCTTC. Residues: CASSSRLAGGHEQFF.

This sequence joins TRBV2 and TRBJ2-5, with 9 bases identical to TRBD2. CDR1 is SNHLY, CDR2 FYNNEI, per germline. The CDR3 loop spans 14 amino acids. J was trimmed by 4 bases and V by 4 bases; bases with no gene match: 4. The CDR3 reads CASSGGLAAETQYF. The CDR3 DNA is TGTGCCAGCAGTGGGGGACTAGCCGCAGAGACCCAGTACTTC. Drawing the rest from reference TRBV2 and TRBJ2-5, the complete variable domain is EPEVTQTPSHQVTQMGQEVILRCVPISNHLYFYWYRQILGQKVEFLVSFYNNEISEKSEIFDDQFSVERPDGSNFTLKIRSTKLEDSAMYFCASSGGLAAETQYFGPGTRLLVL.

This sequence joins TRBV19 and TRBJ1-1; D unclear. Per germline, CDR1 LNHDA and CDR2 SQIVND (reference sequence). The length of the CDR3 is 16 residues. The ends were cut back, 4 bases at V and 1 base at J, with 16 bases in the middle. The CDR3 sequence is CASSTPIKTGNTEAFF. The CDR3 DNA reads as TGTGCCAGTAGTACCCCGATTAAGACCGGGAACACTGAAGCTTTCTTT. The variable domain in full, with the rest retrieved from reference TRBV19 and TRBJ1-1, is DGGITQSPKYLFRKEGQNVTLSCEQNLNHDAMYWYRQDPGQGLRLIYYSQIVNDFQKGDIAEGYSVSREKKESFPLTVTSAQKNPTAFYLCASSTPIKTGNTEAFFGQGTRLTVV.

V is TRBV4-1 and J is TRBJ2-3; 8 positions agree with TRBD1. The germline gives CDR1 MGHRA, CDR2 YSYEKL. There are 17 residues in the CDR3. Unmatched junction bases numbered 10, after V lost 2 bases and J lost 3 bases. CDR3 nucleotide sequence: TGCGCCAGCAGCCAATTCGACAGGGGAGGAGGGACAGATACGCAGTATTTT. It yields the protein CASSQFDRGGGTDTQYF.

The chain carries TRBV5-1 and TRBJ2-7; D remains unclear. This CDR3 has 16 residues. V was pared by 2 bases and J by 0 bases, with 15 bases between. Germline lookup yields CDR1 SGHRS and CDR2 YFSETQ. CDR3 region: CASSFLGPTSSYEQYV. CDR3 sequence (DNA): TGCGCCAGCAGCTTTCTTGGCCCTACAAGCTCCTACGAGCAGTACGTC.

V and J are TRBV24-1 and TRBJ1-6; D not resolved. Between the trimmed V and J ends, which lost 4 bases and 11 bases, there was a span of 26 bases. This CDR3 comprises 18 residues. In germline, CDR1 is KGHDR, CDR2 SFDVKD. The CDR3 DNA reads as TGTGCCACCAGTGACTCGACGAGGCGGCCTCCAAATGGGGCACCCCTCCACTTT. This gives the protein CATSDSTRRPPNGAPLHF.